Listed here are 2 T cell receptor beta chains from one sample, sequenced in a study of vaccination and CD4 T cells after COVID-19. TCRdb itself ran the PCR reads through MiXCR, one entry per CDR3 protein. This sample has roughly 25,000 distinct CDR3 sequences, with 45% to 65% found just once. Sequencing used CD4+ T cells from blood, obtained before SARS-CoV-2 vaccination. Source of these receptors: a human donor who had recovered from COVID-19.

The J gene is TRBJ2-1, the V gene TRBV20-1, with TRBD2 identical over 10 bases. Per the germline V gene, CDR1 is DFQATT and CDR2 is SNEGSKA (reference sequence). The CDR3 totals 18 residues. The junction had 9 bases not matched to a gene; V was cut back by 1 base and J by 0 bases. The CDR3, as DNA: TGCAGTGCTAGAGGTATTATAGCGGGAGGCCTCTCCTACAATGAGCAGTTCTTC. This codes for CSARGIIAGGLSYNEQFF.

The genes are TRBV6-1 and TRBJ1-5, with D possibly matching TRBD1 (6 bases). From germline, CDR1 is MNHNS and CDR2 SASEGT. The CDR3 runs 13 residues. Trimming shortened V by 6 bases and J by 5 bases, and 11 bases separated the two germline ends. CDR3: CASRDSPDQPQHF. The CDR3 nucleotides are TGTGCCAGCAGGGACAGTCCAGATCAGCCCCAGCATTTT.